Presented here are 9 T cell receptor beta chains from one specimen sequenced in a study of chemoradiotherapy in HPV16-positive cancers. Sequenced by immunoSEQ multiplex PCR; TCRdb stores in-frame clones only, minus some. This table holds 30,000 to 35,000 clones, roughly 86% found once. This sample comprised blood, obtained from a patient who underwent chemoradiotherapy. The receptors shown here come from a human donor with HPV-associated anogenital cancer.

The chain employs TRBV4-3 and TRBJ2-7; 11 positions agree with TRBD2. The CDR3 is 15 residues long. V shed 4 bases and J 5 bases; nucleotides not matched to a gene: 7. CDR1 LGHNA and CDR2 YSLEER come from the germline V gene. CDR3 residues: CASSPASLAGDEQYF. The CDR3, as DNA: TGCGCCAGCAGCCCAGCGTCACTAGCGGGGGACGAGCAGTACTTC.

This chain joins TRBV19 and TRBJ2-5, with D possibly TRBD2 on 6 matching bases. Germline assignment: CDR1 LNHDA and CDR2 SQIVND (reference sequence). The CDR3 is 17 amino acids. With 5 bases removed from V and 2 bases from J, the gap between germline ends came to 21 bases. CDR3 in amino acids: CASSHPQTSYPQETQYF. Here the CDR3 DNA reads TGTGCCAGTAGTCACCCCCAAACTAGCTACCCACAAGAGACCCAGTACTTC.

J is TRBJ1-4 and V is TRBV14, with D hard to call. Germline V CDR1 and CDR2: SGHDN, FVKESK. CDR3 length equals 14 residues. V lost 8 bases, J lost 1 base, and 11 bases lay in between. DNA for the CDR3: TGTGCCAGCGCCGCTGGGGTAACTAATGAAAAACTGTTTTTT. It yields the protein CASAAGVTNEKLFF.

A word on this clone: The identical CDR3 is also encoded by other nucleotide sequences in the sample. The chain joins TRBV19 to TRBJ1-2, with unresolved D. CDR3 size: 13 residues. CDR1 and CDR2 (germline): LNHDA, SQIVND (reference sequence). V lost 3 bases to trimming and J lost 0 bases, with 5 bases between them. This CDR3 reads CASSILTNYGYTF. CDR3 sequence (DNA): TGTGCCAGTAGTATCCTGACTAACTATGGCTACACCTTC.

J is TRBJ2-5 and V is TRBV29-1, with D tentatively TRBD1 or TRBD2 (5 bases each). Trimming removed 5 bases from V and 6 bases from J, with 19 bases in between. The germline gives CDR1 SQVTM, CDR2 ANQGSEA. The CDR3 consists of 14 residues. The CDR3 DNA sequence: TGCAGCGTTTACCCCGGGACGGCTACGAAGACCCAGTACTTC. It encodes CSVYPGTATKTQYF.

The genes are TRBV11-1 and TRBJ2-7; possibly TRBD1 or TRBD2 for D (5 bases each). The V and J ends lost 2 bases and 7 bases respectively, with 6 bases between them. Germline CDR1 reads SGHAT; CDR2 reads FQDESV (reference sequence). CDR3 length: 11 residues. CDR3 in amino acids: CASSLWGEQYF. Here the CDR3 DNA reads TGTGCCAGCAGCTTATGGGGGGAGCAGTACTTC.

The rearrangement joins TRBV19 to TRBJ1-5, with D unclear. V was clipped by 7 bases and J by 7 bases, with 17 bases between them. CDR1 LNHDA and CDR2 SQIVND come from the germline V gene (reference sequence). This CDR3 comprises 14 residues. Here the CDR3 reads CASTTTLGRQPQHF. CDR3 nucleotide sequence: TGTGCCAGTACTACGACACTGGGTCGACAGCCCCAGCATTTT.

The chain links TRBV5-1 to TRBJ1-1, with D possibly matching TRBD1 (6 bases). The V gene's germline CDR1 is SGHRS and CDR2 YFSETQ. V shed 1 base and J shed 1 base, with 11 bases lying between them. This CDR3 has 15 amino acids. CDR3 in amino acids: CASSLISRGNTEAFF. CDR3 DNA: TGCGCCAGCAGCTTGATTTCCAGGGGGAACACTGAAGCTTTCTTT.

In this sample, this clone turned up a few times. The chain uses TRBV10-2 and TRBJ2-7; 8 nucleotides align to TRBD1. V shed 7 bases and J 7 bases; nucleotides not matched to a gene: 3. Germline V gives CDR1 WSHSY, CDR2 SAAADI. The CDR3 is 11 residues long. CDR3 sequence reads: CASTTGGEQYF. As DNA, the CDR3 is TGCGCCAGCACCACAGGGGGGGAGCAGTACTTC.